This TCR beta chain was sequenced for a study of blood T cell repertoires in COVID-19. Sequencing was performed with immunoSEQ multiplex PCR; in TCRdb, only in-frame clones are kept and a portion is missing. This sample yields about 160,000 clones, of which around four fifths are seen a single time; 8% belongs to the top ten. The origin of this receptor is a woman aged 45-65 years who had recovered from COVID-19. The sequenced material came from PBMCs or T cells enriched from blood (not recorded which).

The CDR3 spells CASSQDPGLYTEAFF. In DNA, the CDR3 is TGCGCCAGCAGCCAAGATCCGGGTCTCTACACTGAAGCTTTCTTT. The J gene is TRBJ1-1, the V gene TRBV4-3, with D unclear. The germline V gene encodes CDR1 LGHNA and CDR2 YSLEER. The CDR3 is 15 amino acids. V was pared by 0 bases and J by 3 bases, with 11 bases between.